These T cell receptor beta chains were read from a single sample in a study of blood T cell repertoires in COVID-19. Assay used: immunoSEQ multiplex PCR; TCRdb lists only in-frame clones, some missing. Of 200,000 to 300,000 clones detected, around 89% appear once; the ten largest clones hold 2% to 2.5%. The material sequenced was PBMCs or T cells enriched from blood (not recorded which). The receptors stem from a middle-aged woman with acute COVID-19. Both conserved end residues are part of each CDR3. The D gene is left open where the match is weak. Clone size is stated in some rows and not others, as once, few, many or a class when expanded.

j_call d_call v_call clone_size cdr3_aa cdr3_nt
TRBJ2-2 TRBD2 TRBV7-6 - CASRTGTTGGELFF TGTGCCAGCAGGACGGGGACTACTGGCGGGGAGCTGTTTTTT
TRBJ2-3 - TRBV10-3 - CAMRGFTDTQYF TGTGCCATGCGGGGCTTCACAGATACGCAGTATTTT
TRBJ2-3 TRBD2 TRBV19 - CASSTQWTGGTSGRFRQMTDTQYF TGTGCCAGTAGTACGCAATGGACAGGGGGGACTAGCGGGAGGTTCCGACAGATGACAGATACGCAGTATTTT
TRBJ2-5 TRBD2 TRBV19 - CASSPRLAGSGTQYF TGTGCCAGTAGTCCCCGACTAGCGGGGTCCGGGACCCAGTACTTC
TRBJ1-2 TRBD1 TRBV23-1 - CASTPKGQGEYGYTF TGCGCCAGCACTCCCAAGGGACAGGGGGAGTATGGCTACACCTTC
TRBJ1-5 - TRBV7-9 - CASSLSGGPGQPQHF TGTGCCAGCAGCCTCTCCGGGGGGCCGGGTCAGCCCCAGCATTTT
TRBJ1-1 TRBD1 TRBV12-5 few CASDATGMNTEAFF TGTGCTAGTGACGCGACAGGGATGAACACTGAAGCTTTCTTT
TRBJ1-1 TRBD1 TRBV5-6 once CASSREQGAPGTEAFF TGTGCCAGCAGCCGCGAGCAGGGGGCGCCGGGAACTGAAGCTTTCTTT
TRBJ1-6 TRBD1 TRBV25-1 - CASSSATGVGISPLHF TGTGCCAGCAGTTCGGCTACAGGGGTCGGAATTTCACCCCTCCACTTT
TRBJ1-3 - TRBV5-1 - CASSLSLPGNTIYF TGCGCCAGCAGCTTGTCCCTACCTGGAAACACCATATATTTT